The 18 T cell receptor beta chains below were found in one sample sequenced in a study of shared T cell receptors in the human thymus. Clones were sequenced by immunoSEQ multiplex PCR, and TCRdb holds only the in-frame ones, with some missing. The table records about 380,000 clones, approximately 95% of them present only once. Sample: thymocytes. These receptors were taken from a human donor.

This clone was seen once. Written as DNA, the CDR3 is TGTGCCAGCAACAAGGGGGGGATGGGGTCCACCAATGAGCAGTTCTTC. Translated, it gives CASNKGGMGSTNEQFF. The chain uses TRBV5-5 and TRBJ2-1, with D possibly TRBD2 on 7 matching bases. V lost 6 bases, J lost 6 bases, and 22 bases lay in between. Germline V CDR1 and CDR2: SGHKS, YYEKEE (reference sequence). This CDR3 region has 16 residues.

This chain joins TRBV5-1 and TRBJ2-1; perhaps TRBD1 as D (6 bases). Per germline, CDR1 SGHRS and CDR2 YFSETQ. The CDR3 is 15 amino acids. V was clipped by 10 bases and J by 0 bases, with 17 bases between them. Written as DNA, the CDR3 is TGCGCCCGCTCCAGGGGATTCGGCTCCTACAATGAGCAGTTCTTC. It yields the protein CARSRGFGSYNEQFF.

This chain links TRBV29-1 with TRBJ2-2; 9 nucleotides agree with TRBD1. The CDR3 is made up of 15 amino acids. CDR1 and CDR2 (germline): SQVTM, ANQGSEA. V gave up 4 bases and J gave up 1 base; unmatched junction bases: 4. DNA for the CDR3: TGCAGCGTTGGATGGGACAGGGTGAACACCGGGGAGCTGTTTTTT. Translating it yields CSVGWDRVNTGELFF.

This rearrangement joins TRBV15 to TRBJ2-1, with TRBD2 matching 7 bases. Germline assignment: CDR1 LNHNV and CDR2 YYDKDF (reference sequence). This CDR3 comprises 16 residues. J gave up 4 bases and V 5 bases, and 11 bases lay outside the gene matches. The CDR3 region has the DNA TGTGCCACCAGCCCCCCCAGGCTAGCGGATTACAATGAGCAGTTCTTC. Translated: CATSPPRLADYNEQFF.

The V gene is TRBV6-1, the J gene TRBJ1-5; 7 bases fit TRBD1. Germline V gene data show CDR1 as MNHNS and CDR2 as SASEGT. After removal of 5 bases from V and 5 bases from J, the junction contained 3 bases not matched to a gene. The CDR3 sequence is 13 residues long. The CDR3 sequence: CASSPGGDQPQHF. As DNA, the CDR3 is TGTGCCAGCAGTCCAGGGGGAGATCAGCCCCAGCATTTT.

The chain uses TRBV9 and TRBJ2-6; D ambiguous. CDR1 and CDR2 from the germline V gene are SGDLS and YYNGEE. V lost 3 bases and J lost 0, with 13 bases in between. CDR3 length equals 17 residues. The chain's CDR3 is CASSATAYDSGANVLTF. The CDR3, as DNA: TGTGCCAGCAGCGCCACAGCGTATGACTCTGGGGCCAACGTCCTGACTTTC.

The genes are TRBV20-1 and TRBJ2-2; D may be TRBD2 (5 bases). This CDR3 is 11 amino acids long. The V gene lost 4 bases and the J gene lost 6 bases, with 6 bases spanning the gap. CDR1 DFQATT and CDR2 SNEGSKA come from the germline V gene (reference sequence). The CDR3 spells CSAILAGELFF. DNA of the CDR3: TGCAGTGCTATACTAGCCGGGGAGCTGTTTTTT.

The chain joins TRBV11-2 to TRBJ1-1, with a possible D match to TRBD1 (5 bases). This CDR3 has 17 amino acids. Germline lookup yields CDR1 SGHAT and CDR2 FQNNGV. Trimming removed 6 bases from V and 3 bases from J, with 23 bases in between. DNA for the CDR3: TGTGCCAGCAGTTCAATAGCCGGGACGTCTTTGCACACTGAAGCTTTCTTT. It specifies CASSSIAGTSLHTEAFF.

The gene calls are TRBV7-9 and TRBJ2-7; D may be TRBD2 (6 bases). The CDR3 has 12 amino acids. Germline V gene sequence: CDR1 SEHNR, CDR2 FQNEAQ (reference sequence). V was shortened by 11 bases and J by 6 bases, with 17 bases between the two germline ends. The CDR3: CASNRESGEQYF. The CDR3 nucleotides read TGTGCCTCAAACCGGGAGTCCGGCGAGCAGTACTTC.

J is TRBJ2-3 and V is TRBV9; 7 bases are shared with TRBD2. The V and J ends lost 3 bases and 2 bases, in that order; junction bases with no gene match: 9. CDR3 length: 16 residues. The germline gives CDR1 SGDLS, CDR2 YYNGEE. The CDR3 spells CASSARDYLNTDTQYF. DNA of the CDR3: TGTGCCAGCAGCGCCCGGGACTACCTGAACACAGATACGCAGTATTTT.

The chain couples TRBV15 to TRBJ1-5; D remains ambiguous. Germline lookup yields CDR1 LNHNV and CDR2 YYDKDF (reference sequence). The CDR3 runs 12 residues. V lost 0 bases and J lost 8, with 5 bases in between. DNA of the CDR3: TGTGCCACCAGCAGAGATTGGGAGCCCCAGCATTTT. Translation: CATSRDWEPQHF. Variable domain in full (rest from reference TRBV15 and TRBJ1-5): DAMVIQNPRYQVTQFGKPVTLSCSQTLNHNVMYWYQQKSSQAPKLLFHYYDKDFNNEADTPDNFQSRRPNTSFCFLDIRSPGLGDTAMYLCATSRDWEPQHFGDGTRLSIL.

The rearrangement links TRBV12-5 to TRBJ2-3; possible D gene TRBD2, 5 bases. CDR3 length equals 14 residues. V was pared by 8 bases and J by 6 bases, with 18 bases between. Germline-derived CDR1 and CDR2 are LGHNT and FRNRAP. The CDR3 sequence: CASSSGSTGDTQYF. The CDR3 DNA reads as TGTGCTAGTAGCAGCGGCTCTACCGGGGATACGCAGTATTTT. Supplemented by reference TRBV12-5 and TRBJ2-3, the full variable domain reads DARVTQTPRHKVTEMGQEVTMRCQPILGHNTVFWYRQTMMQGLELLAYFRNRAPLDDSGMPKDRFSAEMPDATLATLKIQPSEPRDSAVYFCASSSGSTGDTQYFGPGTRLTVL.

CDR3 in amino acids: CASSQGSSGGNTEAFF. CDR3 in DNA: TGCGCCAGCAGCCAAGGTTCGTCAGGCGGGAACACTGAAGCTTTCTTT. The chain carries TRBV4-1 and TRBJ1-1; D gene uncertain. The CDR3 is 16 amino acids. Germline CDR1 and CDR2: MGHRA and YSYEKL. V was clipped by 1 base and J by 1 base, with 13 bases between them.

The V and J genes are TRBV7-2 and TRBJ2-1; 10 nucleotides agree with TRBD2. The CDR3 has 18 residues. Unmatched junction bases numbered 17, after V lost 5 bases and J lost 7 bases. CDR1 is SGHTA and CDR2 is FQGNSA in the germline V gene. CDR3 nucleotide sequence: TGTGCCAGCAGCGGACCCGGATCTAGCGGGAGTGGGTATAATGAGCAGTTCTTC. Translated, it gives CASSGPGSSGSGYNEQFF.

The rearrangement joins TRBV27 to TRBJ2-1; D uncertain. This CDR3 region has 13 residues. V was pared by 8 bases and J by 0 bases, with 8 bases between. Germline V gene sequence: CDR1 MNHEY, CDR2 SMNVEV (reference sequence). The CDR3 coding sequence is TGTGCCAGCGCCGTTCTCTCCTACAATGAGCAGTTCTTC. This translates into CASAVLSYNEQFF.

The chain recombines TRBV7-8 with TRBJ1-2, with a weak D call TRBD1 (6 bases). The V end was cut by 3 bases, the J end by 4 bases, with 15 bases between. CDR3 length: 15 amino acids. The germline V gene encodes CDR1 SGHVS and CDR2 FQNEAQ. This chain's CDR3 is CASSLGALTAYGYTF. CDR3 nucleotides: TGTGCCAGCAGCTTGGGGGCCCTAACAGCCTATGGCTACACCTTC. Filled out from reference TRBV7-8 and TRBJ1-2, the complete variable domain reads GAGVSQSPRYKVAKRGQDVALRCDPISGHVSLFWYQQALGQGPEFLTYFQNEAQLDKSGLPSDRFFAERPEGSVSTLKIQRTQQEDSAVYLCASSLGALTAYGYTFGSGTRLTVV.

This sequence joins TRBV5-4 and TRBJ2-5; D is undetermined. This CDR3 spans 17 amino acids. The V end lost 0 bases, the J end lost 2 bases, and 17 bases lay between the germline ends. CDR1 is SGHNT, CDR2 YYREEE, per germline (reference sequence). The CDR3 coding sequence is TGTGCCAGCAGCTTGGCCAAATTTAGGCACAATCAAGAGACCCAGTACTTC. Its protein product is CASSLAKFRHNQETQYF.

DNA for the CDR3: TGTGCCAGCAGTGAAGCTAGGGACAGGGGAAGGGACACTGAAGCTTTCTTT. Residues: CASSEARDRGRDTEAFF. The V and J genes are TRBV6-1 and TRBJ1-1; 10 bases are shared with TRBD1. The V gene end was trimmed by 0 bases and the J gene end by 3 bases; junction bases not matched to a gene: 7. Germline values: CDR1 MNHNS, CDR2 SASEGT. The CDR3 length is 17 residues.